This entry features one T cell receptor (beta chain) sequence. This sample was taken from a study of blood T cell repertoires in COVID-19. TCRdb's copy holds only in-frame clones and misses some; the assay was immunoSEQ multiplex PCR. This sample has 300,000 to 400,000 clones, with 88% found just once. Sequences were obtained from peripheral blood. The receptor's source is a woman aged 50 to 60 with active or convalescent COVID-19.

CDR3 DNA sequence: TGTGCCAGCACCATGGGACTAGCGGGAGGAGAGACCCAGTACTTC. Translated, it gives CASTMGLAGGETQYF. The rearrangement uses TRBV2 and TRBJ2-5; 15 nucleotides align to TRBD2. The CDR3 contains 15 residues. CDR1 and CDR2 (germline): SNHLY, FYNNEI. J lost 4 bases, V lost 7 bases, and 4 bases had no gene match.